A selection of T cell receptor beta chains follows, all from one sample in a study of CD8+ T cells in alopecia areata. Profiling relied on immunoSEQ multiplex PCR, and the TCRdb table lists in-frame clones only, not all of them. Of over 35,000 clones listed, 92% are singletons. Sequenced here: CD8+ T cells sorted from blood, sampled at week 24, from a patient treated with tofacitinib. The receptors derive from a human donor with alopecia areata. Each CDR3 is given without its conserved first and last residue.

>TRBJ2-3|TRBV16
ASSQTFTDTQY
>TRBJ2-7|TRBV7-9
ASSLAQNEQY
>TRBJ2-1|TRBV29-1
SVEDAEHEQF
>TRBJ2-1|TRBV7-9
ASSSSRDRDLLGLF
>TRBJ2-5|TRBV29-1
SVEDLRQYQETQY
>TRBJ2-3|TRBV13
ASSLDGGADTDTQY
>TRBJ2-7|TRBV19
ASSTAAGRSEQY
>TRBJ2-1|TRBV14
ASSQRGGSYNEQF
>TRBJ2-5|TRBV7-6
ASSRLGTQENQY
>TRBJ2-7|TRBV6-1
ASSDLGPGLYEQY
>TRBJ1-2|TRBV29-1
SVATGNGYT
>TRBJ2-7|TRBV7-2
ASSSTGPTYEQY
>TRBJ2-2|TRBV11-2
ASSVGPGELF
>TRBJ2-7|TRBV6-5
ATHGGGGGYEQY
>TRBJ2-1|TRBV19
ASSRLAASYNEQF
>TRBJ2-5|TRBV6-6
ASTGGEETQY
>TRBJ1-2|TRBV7-9
ASSLLDRVRGYT
>TRBJ2-3|TRBV6-1
ASSEFSGGSTDTQY
>TRBJ2-6|TRBV7-2
AGRGAGANVLT
>TRBJ2-7|TRBV27
ASSLKGKANEQY
>TRBJ2-1|TRBV6-7
ASRGLAGGYNEQF
>TRBJ2-7|TRBV29-1
SVEWAGADEQY
>TRBJ1-1|TRBV28
ASSLEPGGTEAF
>TRBJ2-7|TRBV10-3
AITRGTSYEQY
>TRBJ2-5|TRBV28
ASNPTQAGMQETQY
>TRBJ2-4|TRBV7-2
ASSLDWGGLNIQY
>TRBJ2-2|TRBV12-5
ASGLMGYTGELF
>TRBJ2-5|TRBV27
ASSLSPGAKPH